Sequencing of this TCR beta chain was carried out in a study of OX40 agonist ivuxolimab in advanced cancers. Turning to the study itself: Patients with prior anti-PD-1, anti-PD-L1 or anti-CTLA-4 therapy were eligible; 40% had some.

Germline CDR1 SEHNR, CDR2 FQNEAQ (reference sequence). Trimming stripped 11 bases from V and 0 bases from J, with 20 bases between. The CDR3 is 16 residues long. Sequenced by immunoSEQ multiplex PCR; TCRdb stores in-frame clones only, minus some. The sample has just over 14,000 clones, about 90% seen once. The receptor was derived from an adult with an advanced solid tumor such as melanoma, head and neck, liver or kidney cancer. The genes are TRBV7-9 and TRBJ2-1, with D maybe TRBD2 (6 bases). The sequencing here drew on CD4+ or CD8+ T cells sorted from blood, taken in a trial of the OX40 agonist ivuxolimab. This CDR3 reads CASNRPGLNSYNEQFF. CDR3 in DNA: TGTGCCTCCAATCGACCGGGACTTAACTCCTACAATGAGCAGTTCTTC.